This T cell receptor (beta chain) was sequenced during a study of cytomegalovirus exposure and HLA in healthy donors. This CDR3 region has 13 residues. Germline CDR1 is MNHNS and CDR2 is SASEGT. After removal of 6 bases from V and 5 bases from J, the junction contained 6 bases not matched to a gene. Study-wide findings and caveats: Most of the TCR beta V segments (in an earlier analysis) were productive either about 87% or about 30% of the time. Later analysis found that TCR beta chains associated with HLA were more clonally expanded than other, equally common chains. Indistinguishability led to the exclusion of some V segments, TRBV6-2 and TRBV6-3 included.

As regards this clone: Its antigen is not identified.

It was with 60 Vbeta and 13 Jbeta primers that the PCR ran. Some clones are missing from TCRdb's copy, which holds only in-frame ones; the method was immunoSEQ multiplex PCR. Here the sample spans tens of thousands of clones, approximately 74% being singletons. The chain links TRBV6-1 to TRBJ1-1; 7 nucleotides agree with TRBD1. This TCR derives from a woman aged 25-40 years in good health and CMV-seropositive. Sequenced input: PBMCs. CDR3 bases: TGTGCCAGCAGGACAGGGAAGAAAACTGAAGCTTTCTTT. It yields the protein CASRTGKKTEAFF.